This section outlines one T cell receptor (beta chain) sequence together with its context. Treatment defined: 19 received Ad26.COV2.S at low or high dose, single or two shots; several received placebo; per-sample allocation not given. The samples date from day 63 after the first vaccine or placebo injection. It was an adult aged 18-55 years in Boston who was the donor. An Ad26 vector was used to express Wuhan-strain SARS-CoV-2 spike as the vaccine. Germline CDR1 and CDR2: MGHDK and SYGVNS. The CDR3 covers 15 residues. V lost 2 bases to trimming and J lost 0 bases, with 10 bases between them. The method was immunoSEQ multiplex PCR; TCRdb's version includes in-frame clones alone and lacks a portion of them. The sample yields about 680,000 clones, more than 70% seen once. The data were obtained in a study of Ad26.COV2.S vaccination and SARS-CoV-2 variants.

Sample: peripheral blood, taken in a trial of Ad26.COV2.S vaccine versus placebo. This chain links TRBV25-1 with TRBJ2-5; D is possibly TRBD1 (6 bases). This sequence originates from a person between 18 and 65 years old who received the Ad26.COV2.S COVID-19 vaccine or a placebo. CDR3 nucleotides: TGTGCCAGCAGTGAACCTAGGACAGACCAAGAGACCCAGTACTTC. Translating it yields CASSEPRTDQETQYF.